This T cell receptor (beta chain) was captured in a study of read filtering for tumor transcriptome and immune sequencing. Study context: Revised staging placed eight or nine patients in R-ISS I, 15 to 20 in II, about 7 in III. DNase treatment preceded whole-transcriptome library preparation.

This library used approximately 390 ng RNA and molecular barcoded adaptors spanning alpha/delta and beta/gamma chains. TCRdb redid the calling of the reads with MiXCR, one entry per CDR3 protein. The sample includes around 58,000 distinct CDR3 sequences, 11% to 15% of them seen just once. This clonotype was detected many times. The antigen remains undetermined. A junction end diverges from the germline sequence, so it may reflect a read error. Study-wide results and limits: Dropping single-read clonotypes raised IR-seq and RNA-seq shared-clonotype correlation. IR-seq captured clonotypes deeper and more reliably than RNA-seq.

The V gene's germline CDR1 is SGHAT and CDR2 FQNNGV. The CDR3 extends over 13 amino acids. This receptor was obtained from a donor aged 40 or older with multiple myeloma. Sequencing used a population of CD138-negative cells sorted from bone marrow. The chain carries TRBV11-2 and TRBJ2-1; D call uncertain. The CDR3 DNA follows: TGTGCCAGCAGCTCGAACTCCAACAATGAGCAGTTCTTC. Translating it yields CASSSNSNNEQFF.